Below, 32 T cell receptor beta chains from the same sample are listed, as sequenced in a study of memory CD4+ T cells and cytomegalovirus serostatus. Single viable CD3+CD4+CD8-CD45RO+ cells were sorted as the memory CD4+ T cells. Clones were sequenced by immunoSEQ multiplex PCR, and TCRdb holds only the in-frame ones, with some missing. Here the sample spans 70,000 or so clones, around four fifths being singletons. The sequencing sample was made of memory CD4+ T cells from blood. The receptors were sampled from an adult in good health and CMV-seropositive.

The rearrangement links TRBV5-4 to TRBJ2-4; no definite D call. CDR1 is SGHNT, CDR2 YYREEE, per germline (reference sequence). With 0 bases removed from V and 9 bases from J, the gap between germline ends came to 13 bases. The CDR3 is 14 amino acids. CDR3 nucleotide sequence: TGTGCCAGCAGCTTGGGTGCAGGTTTGGGCATTCAGTACTTC. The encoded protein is CASSLGAGLGIQYF. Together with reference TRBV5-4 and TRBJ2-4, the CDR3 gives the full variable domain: ETGVTQSPTHLIKTRGQQVTLRCSSQSGHNTVSWYQQALGQGPQFIFQYYREEENGRGNFPPRFSGLQFPNYSSELNVNALELDDSALYLCASSLGAGLGIQYFGAGTRLSVL.

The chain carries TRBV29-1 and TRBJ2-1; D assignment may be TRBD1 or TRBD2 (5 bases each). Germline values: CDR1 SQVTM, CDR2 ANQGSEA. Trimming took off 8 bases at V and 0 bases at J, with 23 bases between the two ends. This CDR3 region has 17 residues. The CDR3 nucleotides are TGCAGCCAAGGGGCAGGGTACGGGACGTCCTCCTACAATGAGCAGTTCTTC. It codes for CSQGAGYGTSSYNEQFF.

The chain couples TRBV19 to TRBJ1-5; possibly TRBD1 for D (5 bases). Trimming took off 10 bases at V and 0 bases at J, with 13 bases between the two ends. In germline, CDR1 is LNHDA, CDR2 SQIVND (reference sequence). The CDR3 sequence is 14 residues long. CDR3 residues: CATSPTASNQPQHF. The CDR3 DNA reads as TGTGCCACCTCGCCGACAGCTAGCAATCAGCCCCAGCATTTT.

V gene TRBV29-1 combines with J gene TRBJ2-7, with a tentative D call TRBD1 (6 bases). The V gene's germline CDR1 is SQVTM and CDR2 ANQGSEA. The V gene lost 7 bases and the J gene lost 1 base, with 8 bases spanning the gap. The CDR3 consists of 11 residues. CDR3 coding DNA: TGCAGCGCTGGGACATCCTACGAGCAGTACTTC. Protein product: CSAGTSYEQYF.

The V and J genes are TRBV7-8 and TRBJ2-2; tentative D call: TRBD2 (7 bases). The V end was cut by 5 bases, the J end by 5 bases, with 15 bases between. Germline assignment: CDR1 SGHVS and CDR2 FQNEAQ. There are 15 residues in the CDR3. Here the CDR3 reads CASSRGLAATGELFF. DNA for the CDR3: TGTGCCAGCAGCCGGGGGCTAGCGGCTACCGGGGAGCTGTTTTTT.

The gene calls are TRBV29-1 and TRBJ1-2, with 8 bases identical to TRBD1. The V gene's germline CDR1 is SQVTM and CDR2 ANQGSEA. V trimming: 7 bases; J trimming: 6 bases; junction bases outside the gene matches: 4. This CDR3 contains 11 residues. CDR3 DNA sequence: TGCAGCGCTCAGGGGGCGGATGGCTACACCTTC. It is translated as CSAQGADGYTF. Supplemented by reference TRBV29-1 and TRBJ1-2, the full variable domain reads SAVISQKPSRDICQRGTSLTIQCQVDSQVTMMFWYRQQPGQSLTLIATANQGSEATYESGFVIDKFPISRPNLTFSTLTVSNMSPEDSSIYLCSAQGADGYTFGSGTRLTVV.

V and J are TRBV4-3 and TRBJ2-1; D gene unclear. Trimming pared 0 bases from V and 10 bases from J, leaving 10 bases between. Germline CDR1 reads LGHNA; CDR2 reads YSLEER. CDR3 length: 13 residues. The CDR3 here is CASSQEGWAEQFF. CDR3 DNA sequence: TGCGCCAGCAGCCAAGAAGGGTGGGCGGAGCAGTTCTTC.

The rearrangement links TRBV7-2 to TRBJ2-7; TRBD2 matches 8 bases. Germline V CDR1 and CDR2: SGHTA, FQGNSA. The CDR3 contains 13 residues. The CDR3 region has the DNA TGTGTCAGCAGTCCCGCTAGCGGGTACGAGCAGTACGTC. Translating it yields CVSSPASGYEQYV.

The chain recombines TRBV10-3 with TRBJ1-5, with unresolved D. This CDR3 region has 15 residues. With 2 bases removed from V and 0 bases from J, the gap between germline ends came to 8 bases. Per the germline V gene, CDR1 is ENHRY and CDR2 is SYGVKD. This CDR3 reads CAISERQDSNQPQHF. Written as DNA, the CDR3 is TGTGCCATCAGTGAGCGCCAGGATAGCAATCAGCCCCAGCATTTT.

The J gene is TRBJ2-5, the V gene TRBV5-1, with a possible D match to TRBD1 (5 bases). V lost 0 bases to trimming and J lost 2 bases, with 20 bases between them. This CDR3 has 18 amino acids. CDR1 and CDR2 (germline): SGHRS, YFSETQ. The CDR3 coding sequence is TGCGCCAGCAGCTTGGCCCCTCCGACAGCATCTACTCAAGAGACCCAGTACTTC. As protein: CASSLAPPTASTQETQYF.

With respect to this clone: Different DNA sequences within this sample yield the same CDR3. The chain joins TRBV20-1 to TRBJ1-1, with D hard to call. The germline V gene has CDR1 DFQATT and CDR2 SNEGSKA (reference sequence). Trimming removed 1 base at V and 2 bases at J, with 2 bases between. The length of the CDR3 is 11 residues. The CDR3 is CSARVNTEAFF. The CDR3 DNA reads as TGCAGTGCTAGAGTCAACACTGAAGCTTTCTTT.

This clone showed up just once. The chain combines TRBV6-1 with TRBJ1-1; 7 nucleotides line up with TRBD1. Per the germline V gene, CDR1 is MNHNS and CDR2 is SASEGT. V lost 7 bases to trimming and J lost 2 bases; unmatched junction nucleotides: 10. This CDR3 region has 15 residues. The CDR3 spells CASNPTGTVNTEAFF. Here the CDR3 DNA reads TGTGCCAGCAATCCGACCGGGACAGTAAACACTGAAGCTTTCTTT.

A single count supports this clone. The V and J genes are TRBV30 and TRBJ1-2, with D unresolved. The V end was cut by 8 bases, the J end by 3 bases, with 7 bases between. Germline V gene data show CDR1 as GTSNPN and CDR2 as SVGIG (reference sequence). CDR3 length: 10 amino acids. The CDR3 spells CARGDYGYTF. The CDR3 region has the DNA TGTGCCCGGGGAGACTATGGCTACACCTTC.

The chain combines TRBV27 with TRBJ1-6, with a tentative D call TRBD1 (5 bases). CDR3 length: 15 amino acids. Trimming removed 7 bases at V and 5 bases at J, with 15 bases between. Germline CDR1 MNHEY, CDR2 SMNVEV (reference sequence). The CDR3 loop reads CASTPKGVDNSPLHF. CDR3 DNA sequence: TGTGCCAGCACCCCTAAAGGGGTGGATAATTCACCCCTCCACTTT.

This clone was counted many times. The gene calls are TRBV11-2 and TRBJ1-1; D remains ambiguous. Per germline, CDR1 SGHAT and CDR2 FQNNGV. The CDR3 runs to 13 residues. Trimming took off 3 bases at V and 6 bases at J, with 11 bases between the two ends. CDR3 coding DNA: TGTGCCAGCAGCTTTATTTGGTCCGCTGAAGCTTTCTTT. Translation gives CASSFIWSAEAFF.

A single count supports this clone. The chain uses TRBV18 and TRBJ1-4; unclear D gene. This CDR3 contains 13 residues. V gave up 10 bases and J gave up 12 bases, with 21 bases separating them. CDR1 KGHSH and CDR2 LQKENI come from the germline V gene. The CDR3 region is CATALEEISELFF. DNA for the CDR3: TGTGCCACCGCCCTGGAGGAAATATCGGAACTGTTTTTT.

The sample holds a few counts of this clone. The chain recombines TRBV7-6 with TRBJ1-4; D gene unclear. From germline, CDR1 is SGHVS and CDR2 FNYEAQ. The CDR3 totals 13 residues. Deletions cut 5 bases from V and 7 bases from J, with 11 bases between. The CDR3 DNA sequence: TGTGCCAGCAGCACACCCGGTGGTGAAAAACTGTTTTTT. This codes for CASSTPGGEKLFF.

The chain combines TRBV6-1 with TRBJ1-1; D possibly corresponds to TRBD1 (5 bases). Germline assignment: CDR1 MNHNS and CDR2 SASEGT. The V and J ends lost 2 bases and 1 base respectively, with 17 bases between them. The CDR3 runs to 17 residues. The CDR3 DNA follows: TGTGCCAGCAGTGAATTTAGGGGTGCAGGGACGAACACTGAAGCTTTCTTT. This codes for CASSEFRGAGTNTEAFF.

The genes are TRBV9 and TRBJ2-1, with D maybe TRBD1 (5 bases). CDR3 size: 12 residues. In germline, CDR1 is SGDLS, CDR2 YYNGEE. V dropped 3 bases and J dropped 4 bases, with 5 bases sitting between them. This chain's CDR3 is CASSAGYNEQFF. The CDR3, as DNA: TGTGCCAGCAGCGCAGGGTACAATGAGCAGTTCTTC.

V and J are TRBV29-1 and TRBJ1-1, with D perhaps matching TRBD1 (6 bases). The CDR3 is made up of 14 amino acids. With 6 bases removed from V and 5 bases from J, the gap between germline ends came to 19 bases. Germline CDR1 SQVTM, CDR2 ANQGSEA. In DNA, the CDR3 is TGCAGCGTGGGGGGGCAGGTCTGGGGGACTGAAGCTTTCTTT. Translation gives CSVGGQVWGTEAFF.

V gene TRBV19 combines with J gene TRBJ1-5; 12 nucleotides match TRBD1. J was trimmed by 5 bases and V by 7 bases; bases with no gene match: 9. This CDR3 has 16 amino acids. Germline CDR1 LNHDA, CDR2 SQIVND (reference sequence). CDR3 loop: CASMKGQGALDQPQHF. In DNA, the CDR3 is TGTGCCAGTATGAAGGGACAGGGGGCATTGGATCAGCCCCAGCATTTT.

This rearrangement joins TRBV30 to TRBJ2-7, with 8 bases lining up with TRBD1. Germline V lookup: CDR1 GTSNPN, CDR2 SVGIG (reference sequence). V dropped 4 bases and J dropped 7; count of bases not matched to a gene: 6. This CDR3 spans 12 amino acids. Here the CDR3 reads CAWTGGIGEQYF. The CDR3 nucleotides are TGTGCCTGGACAGGGGGCATTGGAGAGCAGTACTTC. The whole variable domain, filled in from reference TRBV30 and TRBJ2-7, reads SQTIHQWPATLVQPVGSPLSLECTVEGTSNPNLYWYRQAAGRGLQLLFYSVGIGQISSEVPQNLSASRPQDRQFILSSKKLLLSDSGFYLCAWTGGIGEQYFGPGTRLTVT.

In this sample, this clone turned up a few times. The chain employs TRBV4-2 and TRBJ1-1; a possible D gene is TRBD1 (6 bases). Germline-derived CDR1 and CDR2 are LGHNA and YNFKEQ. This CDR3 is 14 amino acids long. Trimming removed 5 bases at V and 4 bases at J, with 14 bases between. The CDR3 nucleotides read TGTGCCAGCAGCGAAAGCGGGGGCGGCACTGAAGCTTTCTTT. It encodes CASSESGGGTEAFF.

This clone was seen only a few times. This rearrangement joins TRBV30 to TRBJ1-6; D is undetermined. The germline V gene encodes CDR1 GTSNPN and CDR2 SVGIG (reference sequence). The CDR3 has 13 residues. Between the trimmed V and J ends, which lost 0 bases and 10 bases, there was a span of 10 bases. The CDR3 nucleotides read TGTGCCTGGAGTGTAATAGAGGACTCACCCCTCCACTTT. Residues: CAWSVIEDSPLHF.

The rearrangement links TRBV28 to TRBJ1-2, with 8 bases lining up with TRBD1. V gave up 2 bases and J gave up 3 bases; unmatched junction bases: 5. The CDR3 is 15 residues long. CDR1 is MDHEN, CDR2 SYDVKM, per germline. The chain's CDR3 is CASSLQGAEDYGYTF. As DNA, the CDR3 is TGTGCCAGCAGTTTACAGGGGGCTGAGGACTATGGCTACACCTTC.

CDR3 DNA sequence: TGTGCCAGTAGTGAGGGGGGCGGCAAGCCCCAGCATTTT. Translation: CASSEGGGKPQHF. This chain links TRBV19 with TRBJ1-5, with a possible D match to TRBD1 (6 bases). V lost 5 bases and J 8 bases, leaving 13 bases between the germline ends. Germline loops: CDR1 LNHDA, CDR2 SQIVND (reference sequence). The CDR3 totals 13 residues. Variable domain in full (rest from reference TRBV19 and TRBJ1-5): DGGITQSPKYLFRKEGQNVTLSCEQNLNHDAMYWYRQDPGQGLRLIYYSQIVNDFQKGDIAEGYSVSREKKESFPLTVTSAQKNPTAFYLCASSEGGGKPQHFGDGTRLSIL.

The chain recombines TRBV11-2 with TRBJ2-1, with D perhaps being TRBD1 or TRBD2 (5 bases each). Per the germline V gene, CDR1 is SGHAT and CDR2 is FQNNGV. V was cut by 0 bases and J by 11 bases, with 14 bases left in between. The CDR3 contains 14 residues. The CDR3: CASSLDIGMGQQFF. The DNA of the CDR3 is TGTGCCAGCAGCTTAGATATTGGGATGGGACAGCAGTTCTTC.

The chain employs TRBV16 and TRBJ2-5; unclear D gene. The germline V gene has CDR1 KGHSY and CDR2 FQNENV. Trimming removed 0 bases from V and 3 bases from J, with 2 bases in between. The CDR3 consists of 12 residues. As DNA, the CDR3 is TGTGCCAGCAGCCAATCAAAAGAGACCCAGTACTTC. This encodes CASSQSKETQYF.

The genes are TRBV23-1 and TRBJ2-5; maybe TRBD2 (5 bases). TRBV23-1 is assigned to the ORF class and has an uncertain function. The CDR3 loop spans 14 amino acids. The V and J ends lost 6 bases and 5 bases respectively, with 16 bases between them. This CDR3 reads CASRQLGPAETQYF. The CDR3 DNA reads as TGCGCCAGCAGGCAACTAGGTCCCGCCGAGACCCAGTACTTC.

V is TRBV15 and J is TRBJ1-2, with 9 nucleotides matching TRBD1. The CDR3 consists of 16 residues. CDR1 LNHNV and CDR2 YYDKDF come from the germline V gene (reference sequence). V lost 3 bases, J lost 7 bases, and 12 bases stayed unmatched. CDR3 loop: CATSRDRGPSRGGYTF. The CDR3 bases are TGTGCCACCAGCAGGGACAGGGGACCCAGCCGGGGTGGCTACACCTTC.

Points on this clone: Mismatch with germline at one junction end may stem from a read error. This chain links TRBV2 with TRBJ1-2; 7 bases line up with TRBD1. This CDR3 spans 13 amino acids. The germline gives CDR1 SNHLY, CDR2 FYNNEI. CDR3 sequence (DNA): TGTGCCAGCAGGGAAGACAGGGCTTATGGCTACACCTTC. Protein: CASREDRAYGYTF.

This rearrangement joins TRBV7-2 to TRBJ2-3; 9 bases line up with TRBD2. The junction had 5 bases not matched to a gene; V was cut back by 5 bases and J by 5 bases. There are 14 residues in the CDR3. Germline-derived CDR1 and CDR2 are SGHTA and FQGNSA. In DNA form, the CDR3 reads TGTGCCAGCAGCCGAGCGGGGGGTAGAGATACGCAGTATTTT. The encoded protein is CASSRAGGRDTQYF.